This T cell receptor beta chain was recorded in a study of neurological immune-mediated disorders. For the study at large: Disease course was recorded as relapsing-remitting for some 30 and secondary progressive for 3 of the 34 multiple sclerosis patients. Study-level findings and limits: Private repertoires in all groups were suggested by the finding that expanded clones across subjects shared no CDR3 amino acid sequences.

The V gene's germline CDR1 is DFQATT and CDR2 SNEGSKA (reference sequence). Trimming removed 0 bases at V and 5 bases at J, with 8 bases between. This CDR3 contains 13 residues. cDNA synthesis was performed by 5'RACE with 10-nucleotide random UMIs. TCRdb re-derived calls from the 5' RACE reads in MiXCR, one entry per CDR3 protein. The sample includes about 95,000 distinct CDR3 sequences, approximately 3.3% of them seen just once. This clonotype was found many times. Its antigen is as yet unknown. Unsorted libraries were generated from 2 million PBMCs. These cells had been stored in RNAlater at -80 C. The specimen was PBMCs. This receptor was obtained from a woman between 18 and 29 years old with multiple sclerosis. The chain employs TRBV20-1 and TRBJ2-1, with D perhaps TRBD2 (6 bases). This CDR3 reads CSARDWGDNEQFF. The DNA for the CDR3 is TGCAGTGCTAGAGATTGGGGGGACAATGAGCAGTTCTTC.